This T cell receptor beta chain stems from a study of T cells in women clearing cervical HPV infection. Study summary: Blood came at first lesion visit for cases, post-clearance for controls. With HLA typing for only a few women, HLA confounding remains possible. General study findings and limits: TRBV6-7 relative abundance averaged roughly 0.099% in cases and about 0.15% in controls. CIN3+ cases had significantly higher TCR richness than controls; evenness did not differ.

On this clone: Its antigen is not known. The missing CDR3 end, 3 residues past where the read stops, is filled in from the germline J gene.

Germline V gene data show CDR1 as LNHDA and CDR2 as SQIVND (reference sequence). This CDR3 has 16 amino acids. V gave up 3 bases and J gave up 4 bases, with 18 bases separating them. Profiled with immunoSEQ multiplex PCR; TCRdb holds only in-frame clones, not every one. The sample data list 30,000 to 35,000 clones. This receptor was identified in a woman between 18 and 70 years old with a cervical HPV16 infection that either progressed to CIN3+ or cleared (not recorded which). The sequenced sample was blood buffy coat. The chain combines TRBV19 with TRBJ2-5; a possible D gene is TRBD1 (6 bases). The sequenced CDR3 bases are TGTGCCAGTAGTATCGACAGGTCATACCAAAGAGAGACC. Translated, it gives CASSIDRSYQRET. The CDR3 as a whole reads CASSIDRSYQRETQYF.